Given below is one T cell receptor (beta chain) in context. Its antigen remains unknown. The entry originates in a study of vaccination effects on CD4 cells after COVID-19. TCRdb's copy holds only in-frame clones and misses some; the assay was immunoSEQ multiplex PCR. The top ten clones hold roughly 1.2% of a sample with 70,000 to 95,000 clones, over 75% of them seen once. Between the trimmed V and J ends, which lost 1 base and 2 bases, there was a span of 13 bases. Germline CDR1 reads SGHDT; CDR2 reads YYEEEE. CDR3 size: 15 residues. Points from the study as a whole: Convalescent patients were few in the study, and early post-infection timepoints were absent.

ViraFEST expansion of antigen-specific CD4+ T cells with viral peptide pools preceded sequencing. With nine to eleven days of culture completed, CD4+ T cells were isolated. Participants were vaccinated with two doses of either the BNT162b2 or mRNA-1273 vaccine. No vaccinee had earlier SARS-CoV-2 infection, and nucleocapsid antibodies were negative. Cultivation was performed at approximately 2.1 million PBMC per well with roughly 9.2 IU/ml IL-2 and about 10 ug/ml peptides added. The specimen comprised CD4+ T cells from PBMCs cultured with HCoV-OC43 spike peptides, sampled after COVID-19 vaccination. The sample's subset: HCoV-OC43 spike overlapping peptide pool stimulation. The receptor was isolated from a human donor who received a COVID-19 vaccine. The V call is TRBV5-6, the J call TRBJ2-7; tentative D call: TRBD2 (6 bases). The CDR3 spells CASSLMGGRPYEQYV. The CDR3 DNA reads as TGTGCCAGCAGCTTGATGGGGGGACGCCCCTACGAGCAGTACGTC.